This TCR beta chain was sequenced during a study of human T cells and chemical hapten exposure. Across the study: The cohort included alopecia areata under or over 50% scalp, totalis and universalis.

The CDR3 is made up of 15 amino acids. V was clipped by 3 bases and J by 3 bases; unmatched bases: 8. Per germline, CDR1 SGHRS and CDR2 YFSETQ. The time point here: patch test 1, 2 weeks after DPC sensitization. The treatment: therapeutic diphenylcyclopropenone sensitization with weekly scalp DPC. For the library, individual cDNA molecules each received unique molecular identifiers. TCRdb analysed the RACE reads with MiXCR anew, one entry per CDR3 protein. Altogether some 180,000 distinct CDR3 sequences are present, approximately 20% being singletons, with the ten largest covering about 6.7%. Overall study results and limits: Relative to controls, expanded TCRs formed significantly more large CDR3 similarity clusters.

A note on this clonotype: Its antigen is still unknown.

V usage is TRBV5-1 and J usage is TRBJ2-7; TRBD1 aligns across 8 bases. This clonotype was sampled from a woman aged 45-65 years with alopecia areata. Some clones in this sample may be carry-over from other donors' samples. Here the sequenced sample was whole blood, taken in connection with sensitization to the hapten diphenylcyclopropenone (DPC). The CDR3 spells CASSSYTGQVYEQYF. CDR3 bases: TGCGCCAGCAGCTCGTATACGGGACAGGTCTACGAGCAGTACTTC.